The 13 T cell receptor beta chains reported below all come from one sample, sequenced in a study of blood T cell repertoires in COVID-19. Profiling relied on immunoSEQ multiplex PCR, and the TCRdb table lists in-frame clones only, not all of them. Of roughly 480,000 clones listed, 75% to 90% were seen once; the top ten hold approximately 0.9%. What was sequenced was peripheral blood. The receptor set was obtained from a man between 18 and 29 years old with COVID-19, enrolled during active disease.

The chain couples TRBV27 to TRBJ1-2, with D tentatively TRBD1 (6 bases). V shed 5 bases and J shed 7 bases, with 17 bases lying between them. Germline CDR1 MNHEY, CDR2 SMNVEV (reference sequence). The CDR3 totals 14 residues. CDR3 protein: CASSPLGGQGGYTF. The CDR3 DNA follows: TGTGCCAGCAGTCCCCTCGGGGGGCAGGGTGGCTACACCTTC.

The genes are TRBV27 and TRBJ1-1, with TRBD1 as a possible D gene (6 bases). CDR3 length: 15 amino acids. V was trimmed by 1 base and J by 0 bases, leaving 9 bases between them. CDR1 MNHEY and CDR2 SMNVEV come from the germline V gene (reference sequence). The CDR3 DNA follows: TGTGCCAGCAGTTTATTAGGGGGTATGAACACTGAAGCTTTCTTT. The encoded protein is CASSLLGGMNTEAFF.

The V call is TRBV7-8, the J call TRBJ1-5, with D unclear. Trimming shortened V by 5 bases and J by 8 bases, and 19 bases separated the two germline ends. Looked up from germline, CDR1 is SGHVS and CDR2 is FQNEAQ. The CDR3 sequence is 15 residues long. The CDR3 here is CASSPTPLAWEPQHF. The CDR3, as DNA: TGTGCCAGCAGCCCCACGCCCCTAGCGTGGGAGCCCCAGCATTTT.

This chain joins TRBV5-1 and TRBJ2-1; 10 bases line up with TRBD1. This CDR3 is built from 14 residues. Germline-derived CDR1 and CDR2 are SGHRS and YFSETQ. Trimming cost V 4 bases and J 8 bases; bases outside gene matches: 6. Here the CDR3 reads CASSTDRGLDEQFF. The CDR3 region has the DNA TGCGCCAGCAGCACAGACAGGGGGCTAGATGAGCAGTTCTTC.

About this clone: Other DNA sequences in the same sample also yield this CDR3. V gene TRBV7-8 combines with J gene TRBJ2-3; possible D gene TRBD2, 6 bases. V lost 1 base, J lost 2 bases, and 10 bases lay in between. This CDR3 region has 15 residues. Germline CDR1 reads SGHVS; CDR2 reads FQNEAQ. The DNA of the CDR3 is TGTGCCAGCAGCTTAGTCGCGGGACCCACAGATACGCAGTATTTT. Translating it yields CASSLVAGPTDTQYF.

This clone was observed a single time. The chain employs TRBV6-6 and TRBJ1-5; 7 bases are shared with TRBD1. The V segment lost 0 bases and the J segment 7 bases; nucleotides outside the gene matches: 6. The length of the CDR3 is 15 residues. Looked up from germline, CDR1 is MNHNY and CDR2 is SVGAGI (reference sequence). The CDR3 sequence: CASSYSDRTEQPQHF. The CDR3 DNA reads TGTGCCAGCAGTTACTCGGACAGGACGGAGCAGCCCCAGCATTTT.

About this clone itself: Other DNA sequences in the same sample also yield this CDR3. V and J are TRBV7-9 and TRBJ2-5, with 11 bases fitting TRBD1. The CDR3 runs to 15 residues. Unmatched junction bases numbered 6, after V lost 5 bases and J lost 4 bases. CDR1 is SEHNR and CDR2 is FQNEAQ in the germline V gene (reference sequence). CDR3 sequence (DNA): TGTGCCAGCAGCCCGGACAGGGGGCGAAGAGAGACCCAGTACTTC. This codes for CASSPDRGRRETQYF. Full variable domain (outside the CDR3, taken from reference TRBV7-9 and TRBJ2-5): DTGVSQNPRHKITKRGQNVTFRCDPISEHNRLYWYRQTLGQGPEFLTYFQNEAQLEKSRLLSDRFSAERPKGSFSTLEIQRTEQGDSAMYLCASSPDRGRRETQYFGPGTRLLVL.

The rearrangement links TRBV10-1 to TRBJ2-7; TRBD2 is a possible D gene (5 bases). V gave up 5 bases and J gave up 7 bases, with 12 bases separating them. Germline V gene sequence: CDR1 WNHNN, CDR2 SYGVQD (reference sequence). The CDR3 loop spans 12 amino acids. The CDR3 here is CASSPNRDEQYF. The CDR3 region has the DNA TGCGCCAGCAGTCCGAATCGGGATGAGCAGTACTTC.

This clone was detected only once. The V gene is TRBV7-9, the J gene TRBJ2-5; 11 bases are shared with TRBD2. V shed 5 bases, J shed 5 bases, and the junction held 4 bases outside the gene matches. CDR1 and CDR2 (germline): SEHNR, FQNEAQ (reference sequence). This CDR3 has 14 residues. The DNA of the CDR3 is TGTGCCAGCAGCCTCAGACTAGCGGGGGAGACCCAGTACTTC. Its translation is CASSLRLAGETQYF.

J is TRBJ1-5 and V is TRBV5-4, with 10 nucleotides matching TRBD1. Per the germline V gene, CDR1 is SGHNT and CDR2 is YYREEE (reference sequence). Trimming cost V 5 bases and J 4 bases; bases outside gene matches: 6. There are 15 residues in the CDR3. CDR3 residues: CASSFGTGENQPQHF. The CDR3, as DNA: TGTGCCAGCAGTTTTGGGACAGGGGAAAATCAGCCCCAGCATTTT.

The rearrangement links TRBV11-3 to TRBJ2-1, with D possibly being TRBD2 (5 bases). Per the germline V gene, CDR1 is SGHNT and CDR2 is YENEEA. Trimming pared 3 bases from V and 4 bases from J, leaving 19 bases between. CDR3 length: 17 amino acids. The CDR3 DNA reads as TGTGCCAGCAGCTTCGATGGGAGATCTACGACTTACAATGAGCAGTTCTTC. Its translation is CASSFDGRSTTYNEQFF.

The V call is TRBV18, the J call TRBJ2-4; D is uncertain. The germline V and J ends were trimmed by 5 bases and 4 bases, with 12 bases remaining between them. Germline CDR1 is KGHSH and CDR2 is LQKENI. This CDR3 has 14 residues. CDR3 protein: CASSASFGKNIQYF. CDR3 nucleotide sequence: TGTGCCAGCTCAGCTAGTTTCGGTAAAAACATTCAGTACTTC.

The CDR3 is CASSVGLAFYEQFF. CDR3 DNA sequence: TGTGCCAGCAGCGTCGGACTAGCGTTCTACGAGCAGTTCTTC. The chain uses TRBV7-9 and TRBJ2-1; TRBD2 matches 9 bases. Losses at the gene ends were 5 bases for V and 10 bases for J; bases not matched to a gene: 9. The CDR3 totals 14 residues. CDR1 is SEHNR, CDR2 FQNEAQ, per germline (reference sequence).